What follows are 27 T cell receptor beta chains derived from one specimen sequenced in a study of PD-1 blockade in classical Hodgkin lymphoma. This table comes from immunoSEQ multiplex PCR, and its TCRdb copy is limited to in-frame clones, with some not included. The repertoire consists of 90,000 to 140,000 clones, with more than 70% occurring once and the leading ten covering around 20%. Time point described: cycle 4 day 1 (C4D1), after more than five weeks of nivolumab. After autologous stem cell transplantation all patients relapsed, and prior brentuximab vedotin exposure differed between cohorts. The sample in question was peripheral blood mononuclear cells (PBMCs), obtained before the fourth cycle of nivolumab. The receptors shown here come from a human donor with classical Hodgkin lymphoma.

The V and J genes are TRBV6-5 and TRBJ1-1, with D possibly being TRBD1 (5 bases). Trimming removed 4 bases from V and 4 bases from J, with 10 bases in between. From germline, CDR1 is MNHEY and CDR2 SVGAGI. CDR3 length: 13 residues. This chain's CDR3 is CASSSRGSTEAFF. The CDR3 DNA is TGTGCCAGCAGTTCCCGGGGGAGCACTGAAGCTTTCTTT.

The gene calls are TRBV9 and TRBJ1-2, with D unresolved. Looked up from germline, CDR1 is SGDLS and CDR2 is YYNGEE. Trimming took off 0 bases at V and 4 bases at J, with 4 bases between the two ends. The CDR3 contains 12 residues. The CDR3 nucleotides read TGTGCCAGCAGCGTAGAACCCTATGGCTACACCTTC. It yields the protein CASSVEPYGYTF.

This sequence joins TRBV9 and TRBJ2-7; 7 nucleotides match TRBD1. The CDR3 totals 16 residues. CDR1 SGDLS and CDR2 YYNGEE come from the germline V gene. J gave up 2 bases and V 0 bases, and 8 bases lay outside the gene matches. CDR3 nucleotides: TGTGCCAGCAGCGTAGGGGGCCCGCAGGGGGCCTACGAGCAGTACTTC. It codes for CASSVGGPQGAYEQYF.

The chain recombines TRBV4-1 with TRBJ1-4; 8 bases match TRBD1. This CDR3 contains 15 residues. The ends lost 1 base at V and 3 bases at J; junction bases unmatched: 1. CDR1 and CDR2 from the germline V gene are MGHRA and YSYEKL. The CDR3 reads CASSQAGQANEKLFF. CDR3 nucleotide sequence: TGCGCCAGCAGCCAAGCGGGACAGGCTAATGAAAAACTGTTTTTT.

The chain couples TRBV18 to TRBJ1-2; 9 bases map to TRBD1. The CDR3 extends over 16 amino acids. The ends lost 0 bases at V and 8 bases at J; junction bases unmatched: 10. Germline V gene lookup returns CDR1 KGHSH and CDR2 LQKENI. The CDR3 region has the DNA TGTGCCAGCTCACCACCGGGACAGGGAAGGGCAGTGGGCTACACCTTC. This translates into CASSPPGQGRAVGYTF. Full variable domain (missing parts from reference TRBV18 and TRBJ1-2): NAGVMQNPRHLVRRRGQEARLRCSPMKGHSHVYWYRQLPEEGLKFMVYLQKENIIDESGMPKERFSAEFPKEGPSILRIQQVVRGDSAAYFCASSPPGQGRAVGYTFGSGTRLTVV.

V and J are TRBV10-2 and TRBJ1-5; a possible D gene is TRBD1 (5 bases). This CDR3 contains 12 residues. V was pared by 8 bases and J by 5 bases, with 10 bases between. Per germline, CDR1 WSHSY and CDR2 SAAADI. CDR3 sequence reads: CASSTGDQPQHF. For the CDR3, the DNA is TGCGCCAGCTCCACAGGAGATCAGCCCCAGCATTTT.

This clone was detected only once. The chain uses TRBV5-1 and TRBJ1-1; TRBD1 might be the D (5 bases). Germline V gives CDR1 SGHRS, CDR2 YFSETQ. CDR3 length equals 14 residues. V shed 7 bases and J shed 0 bases, with 13 bases lying between them. CDR3 nucleotide sequence: TGCGCCAGCGCTCCGGGGGATTTGAACACTGAAGCTTTCTTT. It is translated as CASAPGDLNTEAFF.

The chain recombines TRBV28 with TRBJ1-2, with 8 bases aligning to TRBD1. Germline V gene sequence: CDR1 MDHEN, CDR2 SYDVKM. CDR3 length equals 13 residues. Trimming at V came to 5 bases and at J to 4 bases, leaving 3 bases not matched to a gene. The CDR3 is CASSAGGAYGYTF. The CDR3 DNA follows: TGTGCCAGCAGTGCAGGGGGCGCCTATGGCTACACCTTC.

This clone is large (0.1 to 1%) within its sample. The chain is built from TRBV19 and TRBJ1-5; D is uncertain. The V and J ends lost 0 bases and 0 bases respectively, with 6 bases between them. The CDR3 loop spans 15 amino acids. Germline V gives CDR1 LNHDA, CDR2 SQIVND (reference sequence). In DNA, the CDR3 is TGTGCCAGTAGTATAGAAGACTATAGCAATCAGCCCCAGCATTTT. Translating it yields CASSIEDYSNQPQHF.

The chain recombines TRBV5-4 with TRBJ2-5; TRBD2 matches 7 bases. The CDR3 is 15 residues long. Germline V gene sequence: CDR1 SGHNT, CDR2 YYREEE (reference sequence). V dropped 4 bases and J dropped 2; count of bases not matched to a gene: 8. In DNA, the CDR3 is TGTGCCAGCAGCCGCCCCCTCGGGGGGCAAGAGACCCAGTACTTC. Its protein is CASSRPLGGQETQYF.

CDR3 sequence: CASSRTSGMDTQYF. CDR3 nucleotides: TGTGCCAGTAGTAGGACTAGCGGGATGGATACGCAGTATTTT. The chain employs TRBV19 and TRBJ2-3; 12 bases agree with TRBD2. The V gene end was trimmed by 4 bases and the J gene end by 6 bases; junction bases not matched to a gene: 2. This CDR3 is built from 14 residues. Germline V gene data show CDR1 as LNHDA and CDR2 as SQIVND (reference sequence). The full variable domain, rest sourced from reference TRBV19 and TRBJ2-3, is DGGITQSPKYLFRKEGQNVTLSCEQNLNHDAMYWYRQDPGQGLRLIYYSQIVNDFQKGDIAEGYSVSREKKESFPLTVTSAQKNPTAFYLCASSRTSGMDTQYFGPGTRLTVL.

The rearrangement joins TRBV2 to TRBJ2-5; 12 nucleotides agree with TRBD1. The germline V gene encodes CDR1 SNHLY and CDR2 FYNNEI. The V and J ends lost 7 bases and 5 bases, in that order; junction bases with no gene match: 8. CDR3 size: 15 residues. The CDR3 sequence: CASTTRDRGPETQYF. In DNA form, the CDR3 reads TGTGCCAGCACTACCAGGGACAGGGGGCCTGAGACCCAGTACTTC.

The rearrangement uses TRBV2 and TRBJ1-1; tentatively, D is TRBD1 (5 bases). The CDR3 runs to 16 residues. Germline CDR1 is SNHLY and CDR2 is FYNNEI. Trimming removed 1 base from V and 8 bases from J, with 20 bases in between. For the CDR3, the DNA is TGTGCCAGCAGTGAAGAGTCAGCTAAGACCAGGGAAGAAGCTTTCTTT. Translation: CASSEESAKTREEAFF.

V usage is TRBV5-6 and J usage is TRBJ2-3, with 7 bases aligning to TRBD1. V lost 4 bases, J lost 1 base, and 12 bases stayed unmatched. The CDR3 runs 17 residues. Germline values: CDR1 SGHDT, CDR2 YYEEEE. CDR3 residues: CASSPIFTGEGTDTQYF. CDR3 DNA sequence: TGTGCCAGCAGCCCAATCTTTACAGGGGAAGGCACAGATACGCAGTATTTT.

The gene calls are TRBV19 and TRBJ1-2; no firm D call. The V gene lost 8 bases and the J gene lost 6 bases, with 13 bases spanning the gap. Germline V gene lookup returns CDR1 LNHDA and CDR2 SQIVND (reference sequence). The CDR3 covers 12 residues. CDR3 coding DNA: TGTGCCAGTTCCTACAACATGGATGGCTACACCTTC. As protein: CASSYNMDGYTF.

The chain recombines TRBV5-1 with TRBJ1-1; a possible D gene is TRBD1 (5 bases). The CDR3 length is 15 residues. Trimming took off 3 bases at V and 1 base at J, with 13 bases between the two ends. The V gene's germline CDR1 is SGHRS and CDR2 YFSETQ. CDR3 residues: CASSSTGVGNTEAFF. The CDR3 nucleotides are TGCGCCAGCAGCTCAACAGGAGTAGGGAACACTGAAGCTTTCTTT.

The chain employs TRBV6-5 and TRBJ1-1; 9 bases match TRBD1. The CDR3 loop spans 14 amino acids. CDR1 is MNHEY, CDR2 SVGAGI, per germline. V dropped 6 bases and J dropped 1; count of bases not matched to a gene: 3. CDR3 residues: CASSWDRANTEAFF. The CDR3 coding sequence is TGTGCCAGCAGCTGGGACAGGGCGAACACTGAAGCTTTCTTT.

The chain carries TRBV28 and TRBJ2-5, with D possibly called TRBD1 or TRBD2 (5 bases each). The CDR3 spans 15 residues. Per germline, CDR1 MDHEN and CDR2 SYDVKM. Trimming stripped 6 bases from V and 2 bases from J, with 16 bases between. CDR3 DNA: TGTGCCAGCAGATACGCAGGGACCGGTCAAGAGACCCAGTACTTC. As protein: CASRYAGTGQETQYF.

This rearrangement joins TRBV11-3 to TRBJ2-5, with D perhaps assigned TRBD1 or TRBD2 (6 bases each). This CDR3 comprises 17 residues. Germline V CDR1 and CDR2: SGHNT, YENEEA. Trimming shortened V by 3 bases and J by 1 base, and 18 bases separated the two germline ends. The DNA of the CDR3 is TGTGCCAGCAGCTTGGGGGGATGGGGGGCTACCCAAGAGACCCAGTACTTC. Translated: CASSLGGWGATQETQYF.

For the CDR3, the DNA is TGTGCCAGCACCCGACTAGCGAACAATGAGCAGTTCTTC. As protein: CASTRLANNEQFF. The chain carries TRBV27 and TRBJ2-1, with 8 bases that match TRBD2. The CDR3 extends over 13 amino acids. The germline V gene encodes CDR1 MNHEY and CDR2 SMNVEV (reference sequence). With 7 bases clipped from V and 5 bases from J, the junction kept 4 bases outside the gene matches.

CDR3 loop: CASSPSLTPGQGRQTQYF. The CDR3 DNA is TGTGCCAGCAGTCCTTCCTTGACGCCGGGACAGGGGAGACAGACCCAGTACTTC. This chain joins TRBV2 and TRBJ2-5, with 10 nucleotides matching TRBD1. Looked up from germline, CDR1 is SNHLY and CDR2 is FYNNEI. This CDR3 region has 18 residues. Trimming cost V 5 bases and J 6 bases; bases outside gene matches: 18. Full variable domain (rest looked up from reference TRBV2 and TRBJ2-5): EPEVTQTPSHQVTQMGQEVILRCVPISNHLYFYWYRQILGQKVEFLVSFYNNEISEKSEIFDDQFSVERPDGSNFTLKIRSTKLEDSAMYFCASSPSLTPGQGRQTQYFGPGTRLLVL.

The rearrangement joins TRBV28 to TRBJ1-2; tentative D call: TRBD1 (6 bases). Germline V gene lookup returns CDR1 MDHEN and CDR2 SYDVKM. V was clipped by 6 bases and J by 4 bases, with 24 bases between them. The CDR3 is made up of 17 amino acids. The CDR3, as DNA: TGTGCCAGCAGGACACACTGGGGGGACATCGCGGGCTATGGCTACACCTTC. It specifies CASRTHWGDIAGYGYTF.

The chain has TRBV30 and TRBJ1-2, with no clear D. The CDR3 covers 15 residues. Between the trimmed V and J ends, which lost 1 base and 3 bases, there was a span of 15 bases. CDR1 is GTSNPN and CDR2 is SVGIG in the germline V gene (reference sequence). In DNA form, the CDR3 reads TGTGCCTGGAGTGAATTAGAGAACAGCTACTATGGCTACACCTTC. Its protein product is CAWSELENSYYGYTF.

In this sample, this clone turned up once. The V call is TRBV7-2, the J call TRBJ2-7; 10 bases align to TRBD2. The germline gives CDR1 SGHTA, CDR2 FQGNSA. CDR3 length equals 14 residues. Trimming took 4 bases from V and 4 from J; bases not matched to a gene: 4. The CDR3 loop reads CASSSGLAPYEQYF. CDR3 DNA: TGTGCCAGCAGCTCGGGACTAGCGCCTTACGAGCAGTACTTC.

The V gene is TRBV5-1, the J gene TRBJ2-1, with 10 positions matching TRBD2. Per germline, CDR1 SGHRS and CDR2 YFSETQ. The CDR3 is 15 amino acids. V trimming: 4 bases; J trimming: 3 bases; junction bases outside the gene matches: 4. The CDR3 loop reads CASSSLAGDYNEQFF. In DNA form, the CDR3 reads TGCGCCAGCAGCAGTCTAGCGGGAGACTACAATGAGCAGTTCTTC. Full variable domain (remainder filled in from reference TRBV5-1 and TRBJ2-1): KAGVTQTPRYLIKTRGQQVTLSCSPISGHRSVSWYQQTPGQGLQFLFEYFSETQRNKGNFPGRFSGRQFSNSRSEMNVSTLELGDSALYLCASSSLAGDYNEQFFGPGTRLTVL.

V is TRBV27 and J is TRBJ1-3; no reliable D call. Trimming left V 2 bases short and J 4 bases short, with 6 bases between. Germline CDR1 MNHEY, CDR2 SMNVEV (reference sequence). The CDR3 covers 13 residues. The CDR3 here is CASSLNFGNTIYF. CDR3 sequence (DNA): TGTGCCAGCAGTTTAAATTTCGGAAACACCATATATTTT.

The rearrangement links TRBV4-1 to TRBJ2-1; D gene uncertain. This CDR3 has 20 amino acids. The germline CDR1 and CDR2 sequences are MGHRA and YSYEKL. Trimming pared 1 base from V and 0 bases from J, leaving 22 bases between. CDR3 nucleotides: TGCGCCAGCAGCCAAGTTGGGCCTCTTGGTAGATACTCCTCCTACAATGAGCAGTTCTTC. Its translation: CASSQVGPLGRYSSYNEQFF.